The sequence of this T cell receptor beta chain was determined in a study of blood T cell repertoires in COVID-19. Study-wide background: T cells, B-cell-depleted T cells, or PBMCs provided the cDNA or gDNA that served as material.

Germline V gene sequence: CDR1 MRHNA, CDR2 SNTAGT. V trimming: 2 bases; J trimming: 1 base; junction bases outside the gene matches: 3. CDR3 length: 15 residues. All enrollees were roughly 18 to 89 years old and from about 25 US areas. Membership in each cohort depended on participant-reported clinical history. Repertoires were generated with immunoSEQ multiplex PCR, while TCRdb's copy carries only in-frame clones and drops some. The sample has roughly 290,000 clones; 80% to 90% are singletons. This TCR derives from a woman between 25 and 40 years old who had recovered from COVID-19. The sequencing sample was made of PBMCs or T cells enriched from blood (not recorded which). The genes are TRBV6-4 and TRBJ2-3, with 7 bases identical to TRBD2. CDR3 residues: CASSDGRGGTDTQYF. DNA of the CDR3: TGTGCCAGCAGTGACGGACGGGGGGGCACAGATACGCAGTATTTT.